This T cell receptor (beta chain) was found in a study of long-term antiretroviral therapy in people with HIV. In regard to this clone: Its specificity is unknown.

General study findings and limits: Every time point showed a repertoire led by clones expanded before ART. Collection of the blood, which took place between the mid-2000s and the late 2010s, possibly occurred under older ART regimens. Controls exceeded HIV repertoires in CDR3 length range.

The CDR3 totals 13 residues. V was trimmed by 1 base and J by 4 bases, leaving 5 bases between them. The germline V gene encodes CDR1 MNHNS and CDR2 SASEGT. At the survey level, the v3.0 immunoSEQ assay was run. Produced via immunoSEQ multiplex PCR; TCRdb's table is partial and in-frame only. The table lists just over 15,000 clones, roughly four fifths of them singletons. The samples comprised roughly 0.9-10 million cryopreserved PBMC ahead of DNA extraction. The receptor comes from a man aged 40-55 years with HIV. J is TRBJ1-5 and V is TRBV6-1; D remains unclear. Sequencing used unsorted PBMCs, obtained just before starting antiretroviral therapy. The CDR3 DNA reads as TGTGCCAGCAGTGAAGGAGGTAATCAGCCCCAGCATTTT. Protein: CASSEGGNQPQHF.